A selection of T cell receptor beta chains follows, all from one sample in a study of blood T cell repertoires in COVID-19. Assay used: immunoSEQ multiplex PCR; TCRdb lists only in-frame clones, some missing. This table has 100,000 to 150,000 clones, around four fifths appearing once. The sequenced sample was PBMCs or T cells enriched from blood (not recorded which). The receptors come from a man aged 35 to 55 with acute COVID-19. The CDR3 runs from the conserved cysteine through the conserved F or W. Each record gives: V gene, D gene, J gene, clone size, CDR3 protein, CDR3 DNA. A D gene is named only where the DNA matches it firmly. Size is stated for part of the rows, as once, few or many counts, or as a class when the clone is expanded.

V: TRBV6-5
D: TRBD1
J: TRBJ2-7
size: NA
CDR3: CATSGTGEFYEQYF
DNA: TGTGCCACGTCCGGGACAGGGGAATTCTACGAGCAGTACTTC

V: TRBV18
D: TRBD1
J: TRBJ1-1
size: NA
CDR3: CASSAQGGRSVTEAFF
DNA: TGTGCCAGCTCCGCCCAGGGGGGTAGAAGTGTTACTGAAGCTTTCTTT

V: TRBV24-1
D: NA
J: TRBJ2-3
size: NA
CDR3: CATSDPGLTPSTDTQYF
DNA: TGTGCCACCAGTGACCCCGGACTGACCCCTAGCACAGATACGCAGTATTTT

V: TRBV2
D: NA
J: TRBJ2-3
size: NA
CDR3: CASSVRQSDTQYF
DNA: TGTGCCAGCAGTGTTAGACAGTCAGATACGCAGTATTTT

V: TRBV7-3
D: NA
J: TRBJ2-3
size: NA
CDR3: CASSLGGADTQYF
DNA: TGTGCCAGCAGCTTGGGGGGAGCAGATACGCAGTATTTT

V: TRBV29-1
D: TRBD2
J: TRBJ2-1
size: NA
CDR3: CSVGGTSGGLVEQFF
DNA: TGCAGCGTCGGCGGGACTAGCGGGGGTTTGGTCGAGCAGTTCTTC

V: TRBV20-1
D: NA
J: TRBJ1-2
size: NA
CDR3: CSASTSDSPNYGYTF
DNA: TGCAGTGCTAGTACGAGCGACAGCCCCAACTATGGCTACACCTTC

V: TRBV11-2
D: TRBD1
J: TRBJ2-7
size: NA
CDR3: CASSRDRPYEQYF
DNA: TGTGCCAGCAGCCGGGACAGACCCTACGAGCAGTACTTC

V: TRBV6-5
D: TRBD1
J: TRBJ1-1
size: NA
CDR3: CASSYSRTGDTEAFF
DNA: TGTGCCAGCAGTTACTCTCGGACAGGGGACACTGAAGCTTTCTTT

V: TRBV12-3/TRBV12-4
D: NA
J: TRBJ1-5
size: NA
CDR3: CASNLQGSQPQHF
DNA: TGTGCCAGCAACCTACAGGGAAGTCAGCCCCAGCATTTT

V: TRBV20-1
D: NA
J: TRBJ1-2
size: few
CDR3: CSASRDYGYTF
DNA: TGCAGTGCTTCGAGGGACTATGGCTACACCTTC

V: TRBV7-2
D: NA
J: TRBJ2-3
size: NA
CDR3: CASTPLADTQYF
DNA: TGTGCCAGCACCCCATTAGCAGATACGCAGTATTTT

V: TRBV5-1
D: NA
J: TRBJ1-2
size: NA
CDR3: CASSPVAGAPNYGYTF
DNA: TGCGCCAGCAGCCCGGTGGCGGGGGCCCCCAACTATGGCTACACCTTC

V: TRBV6-5
D: NA
J: TRBJ1-4
size: NA
CDR3: CASIGGGANEKLFF
DNA: TGTGCCAGCATTGGCGGAGGGGCTAATGAAAAACTGTTTTTT

V: TRBV16
D: NA
J: TRBJ1-2
size: NA
CDR3: CASSPGEGYTF
DNA: TGTGCCAGCAGCCCCGGGGAGGGCTACACCTTC

V: TRBV6-5
D: TRBD1
J: TRBJ1-2
size: once
CDR3: CASRLTGVSGYTF
DNA: TGTGCCAGCAGATTGACAGGGGTGAGTGGCTACACCTTC

V: TRBV19
D: TRBD1
J: TRBJ2-7
size: NA
CDR3: CASSPWDSYEQYF
DNA: TGTGCCAGTAGTCCCTGGGACAGCTACGAGCAGTACTTC